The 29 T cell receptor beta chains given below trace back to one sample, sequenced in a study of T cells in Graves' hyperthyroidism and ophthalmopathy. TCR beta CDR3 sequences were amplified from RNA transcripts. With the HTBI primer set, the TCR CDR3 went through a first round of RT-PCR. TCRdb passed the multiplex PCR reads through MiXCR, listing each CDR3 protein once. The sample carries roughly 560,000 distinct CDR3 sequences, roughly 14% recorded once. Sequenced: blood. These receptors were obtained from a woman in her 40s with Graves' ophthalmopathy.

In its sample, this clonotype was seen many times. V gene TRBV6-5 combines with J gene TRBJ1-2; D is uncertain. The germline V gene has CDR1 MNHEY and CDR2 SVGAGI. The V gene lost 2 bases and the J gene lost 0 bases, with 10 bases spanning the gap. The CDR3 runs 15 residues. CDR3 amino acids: CASSYEAPANYGYTF. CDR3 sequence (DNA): TGTGCCAGCAGTTACGAGGCACCAGCTAACTATGGCTACACCTTC.

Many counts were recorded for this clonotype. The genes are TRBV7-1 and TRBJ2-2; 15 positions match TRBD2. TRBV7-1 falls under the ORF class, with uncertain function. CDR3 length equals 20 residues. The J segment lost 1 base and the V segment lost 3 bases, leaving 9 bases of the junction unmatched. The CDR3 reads CASSSRGLAGGPVNTGELFF. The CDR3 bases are TGTGCCAGCAGCTCTCGGGGACTAGCGGGAGGTCCTGTGAACACCGGGGAGCTGTTTTTT.

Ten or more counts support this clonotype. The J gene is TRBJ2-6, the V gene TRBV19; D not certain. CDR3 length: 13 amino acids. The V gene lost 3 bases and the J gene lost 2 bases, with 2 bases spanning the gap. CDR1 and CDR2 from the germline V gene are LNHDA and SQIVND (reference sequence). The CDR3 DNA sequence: TGTGCCAGTAGTATTACTGGGGCCAACGTCCTGACTTTC. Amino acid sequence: CASSITGANVLTF.

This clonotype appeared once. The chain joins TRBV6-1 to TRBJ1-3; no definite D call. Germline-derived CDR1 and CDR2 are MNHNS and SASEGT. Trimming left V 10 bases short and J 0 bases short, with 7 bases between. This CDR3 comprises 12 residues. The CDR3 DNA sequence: TGTGCCATCAGACTCTCTGGAAACACCATATATTTT. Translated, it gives CAIRLSGNTIYF.

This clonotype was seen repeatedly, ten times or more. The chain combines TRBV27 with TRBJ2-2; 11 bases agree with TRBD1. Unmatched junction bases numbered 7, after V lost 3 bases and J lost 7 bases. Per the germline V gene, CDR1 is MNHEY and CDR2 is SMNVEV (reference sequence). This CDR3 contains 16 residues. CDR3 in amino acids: CASSFRTGGANGELFF. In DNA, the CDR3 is TGTGCCAGCAGTTTCCGGACAGGGGGCGCAAACGGGGAGCTGTTTTTT.

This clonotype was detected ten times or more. The CDR3 reads CASSDPGTGFHEQYF. CDR3 DNA: TGTGCCAGCAGTGACCCCGGGACAGGGTTCCACGAGCAGTACTTC. The rearrangement uses TRBV28 and TRBJ2-7; TRBD1 agrees at 9 bases. Looked up from germline, CDR1 is MDHEN and CDR2 is SYDVKM. The CDR3 contains 15 residues. Germline trimming cut 5 bases from V and 5 bases from J; bases unmatched to any gene: 10.

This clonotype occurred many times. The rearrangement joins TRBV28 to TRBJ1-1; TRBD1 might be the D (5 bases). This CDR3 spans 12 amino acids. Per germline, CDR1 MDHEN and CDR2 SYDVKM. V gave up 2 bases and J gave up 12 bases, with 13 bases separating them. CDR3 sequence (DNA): TGTGCCAGCAGTTTAGAGGGGCGCGAAACTTTCTTT. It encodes CASSLEGRETFF.

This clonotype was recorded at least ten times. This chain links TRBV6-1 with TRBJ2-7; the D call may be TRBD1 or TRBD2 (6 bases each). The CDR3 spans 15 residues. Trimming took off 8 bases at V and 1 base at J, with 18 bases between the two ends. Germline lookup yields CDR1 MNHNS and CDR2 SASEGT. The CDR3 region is CASGEDDRISYEQYF. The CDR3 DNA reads TGTGCCAGCGGGGAGGATGACAGGATATCCTACGAGCAGTACTTC.

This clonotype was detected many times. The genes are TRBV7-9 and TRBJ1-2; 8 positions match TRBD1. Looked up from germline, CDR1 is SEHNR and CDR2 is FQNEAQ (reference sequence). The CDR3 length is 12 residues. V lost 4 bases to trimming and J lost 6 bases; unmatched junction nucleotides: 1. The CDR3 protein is CASSSGGNGYTF. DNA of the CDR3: TGTGCCAGCAGCTCAGGGGGCAATGGCTACACCTTC.

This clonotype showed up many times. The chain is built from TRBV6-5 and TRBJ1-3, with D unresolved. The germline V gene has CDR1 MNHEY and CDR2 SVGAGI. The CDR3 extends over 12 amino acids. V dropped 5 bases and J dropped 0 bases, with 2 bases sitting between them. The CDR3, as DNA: TGTGCCAGCAGTCCCTCTGGAAACACCATATATTTT. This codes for CASSPSGNTIYF.

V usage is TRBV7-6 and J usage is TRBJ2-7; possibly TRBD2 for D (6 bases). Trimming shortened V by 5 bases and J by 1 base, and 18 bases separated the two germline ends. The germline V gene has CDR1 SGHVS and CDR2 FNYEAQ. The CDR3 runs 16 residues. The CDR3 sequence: CASSPQPSAVSYEQYF. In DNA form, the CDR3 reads TGTGCCAGCAGCCCCCAACCTAGCGCTGTTTCCTACGAGCAGTACTTC.

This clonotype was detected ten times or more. The CDR3 nucleotides read TGTGCCAGCAGCGAGGGACAGGCGAACACTGAAGCTTTCTTT. Amino acids: CASSEGQANTEAFF. The chain links TRBV9 to TRBJ1-1, with 8 bases that match TRBD1. The CDR3 consists of 14 residues. Looked up from germline, CDR1 is SGDLS and CDR2 is YYNGEE. The junction had 2 bases not matched to a gene; V was cut back by 3 bases and J by 1 base.

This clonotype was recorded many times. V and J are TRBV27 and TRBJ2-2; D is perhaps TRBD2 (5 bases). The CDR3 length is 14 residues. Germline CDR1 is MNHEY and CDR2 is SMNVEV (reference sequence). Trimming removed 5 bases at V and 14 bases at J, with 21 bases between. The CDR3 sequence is CASSRRRQSPELFF. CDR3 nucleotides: TGTGCCAGCAGTCGGAGGAGGCAATCTCCCGAACTGTTTTTT.

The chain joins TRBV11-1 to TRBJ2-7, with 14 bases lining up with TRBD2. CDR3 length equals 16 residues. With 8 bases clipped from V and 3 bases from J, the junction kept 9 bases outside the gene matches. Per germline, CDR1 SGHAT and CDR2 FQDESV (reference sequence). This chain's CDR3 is CASGTGLAGVGYEQYF. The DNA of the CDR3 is TGTGCCAGCGGGACGGGACTAGCGGGAGTGGGCTACGAGCAGTACTTC.

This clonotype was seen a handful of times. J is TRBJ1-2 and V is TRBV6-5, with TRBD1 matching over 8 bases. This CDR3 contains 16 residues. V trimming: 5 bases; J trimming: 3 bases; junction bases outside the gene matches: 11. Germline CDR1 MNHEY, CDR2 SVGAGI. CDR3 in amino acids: CASSNRDRRLHYGYTF. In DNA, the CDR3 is TGTGCCAGCAGTAACCGGGACAGGCGTCTGCACTATGGCTACACCTTC.

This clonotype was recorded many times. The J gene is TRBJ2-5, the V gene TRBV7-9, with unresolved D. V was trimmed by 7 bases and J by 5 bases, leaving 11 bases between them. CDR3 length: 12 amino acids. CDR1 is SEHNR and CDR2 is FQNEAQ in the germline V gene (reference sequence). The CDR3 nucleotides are TGTGCCAGCACCTCCTCTAGGGAGACCCAGTACTTC. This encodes CASTSSRETQYF.

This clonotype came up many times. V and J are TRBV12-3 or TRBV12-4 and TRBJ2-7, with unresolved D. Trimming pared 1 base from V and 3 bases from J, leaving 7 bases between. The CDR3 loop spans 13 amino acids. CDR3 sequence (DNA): TGTGCCAGCAGTTTAGACTCGCTCTACGAGCAGTACTTC. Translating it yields CASSLDSLYEQYF.

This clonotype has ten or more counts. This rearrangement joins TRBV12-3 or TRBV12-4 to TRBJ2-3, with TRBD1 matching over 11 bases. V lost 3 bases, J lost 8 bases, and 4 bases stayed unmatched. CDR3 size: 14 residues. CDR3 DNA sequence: TGTGCCAGCAGTTTGGGGACAGGGGGAGGTACGCAGTATTTT. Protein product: CASSLGTGGGTQYF.

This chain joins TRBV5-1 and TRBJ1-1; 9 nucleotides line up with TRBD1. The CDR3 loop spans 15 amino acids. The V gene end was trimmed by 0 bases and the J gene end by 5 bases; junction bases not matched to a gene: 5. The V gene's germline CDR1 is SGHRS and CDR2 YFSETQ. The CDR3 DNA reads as TGCGCCAGCAGCTTGGGGGACAGGGAGCTAACTGAAGCTTTCTTT. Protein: CASSLGDRELTEAFF.

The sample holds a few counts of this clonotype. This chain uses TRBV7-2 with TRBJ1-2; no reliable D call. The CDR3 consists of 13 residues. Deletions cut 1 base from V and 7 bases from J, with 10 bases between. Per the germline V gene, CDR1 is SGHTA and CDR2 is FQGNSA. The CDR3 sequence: CASSLEVLSGYTF. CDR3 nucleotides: TGTGCCAGCAGCTTAGAGGTTCTGAGTGGCTACACCTTC.

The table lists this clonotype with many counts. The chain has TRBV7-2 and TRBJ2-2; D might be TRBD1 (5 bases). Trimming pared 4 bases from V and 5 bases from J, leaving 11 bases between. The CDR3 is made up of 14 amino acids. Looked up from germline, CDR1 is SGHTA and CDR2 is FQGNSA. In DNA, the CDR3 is TGTGCCAGCAGCTCACAGGACGGTACCGGGGAGCTGTTTTTT. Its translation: CASSSQDGTGELFF.

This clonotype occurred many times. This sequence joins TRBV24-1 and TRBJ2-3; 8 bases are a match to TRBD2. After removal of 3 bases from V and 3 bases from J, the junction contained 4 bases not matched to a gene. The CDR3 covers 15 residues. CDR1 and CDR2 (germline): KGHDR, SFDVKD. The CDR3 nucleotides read TGTGCCACCAGTGATCAACGGGAGGGGACAGATACGCAGTATTTT. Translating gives CATSDQREGTDTQYF.

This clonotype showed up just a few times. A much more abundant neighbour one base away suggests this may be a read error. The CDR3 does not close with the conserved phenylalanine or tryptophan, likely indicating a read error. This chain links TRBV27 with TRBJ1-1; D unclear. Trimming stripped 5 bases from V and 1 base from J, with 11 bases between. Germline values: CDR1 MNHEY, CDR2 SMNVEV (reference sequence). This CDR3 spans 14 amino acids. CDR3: CASSPPQPNTEAFS. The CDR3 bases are TGTGCCAGCAGTCCCCCCCAACCGAACACTGAAGCTTTCTCT.

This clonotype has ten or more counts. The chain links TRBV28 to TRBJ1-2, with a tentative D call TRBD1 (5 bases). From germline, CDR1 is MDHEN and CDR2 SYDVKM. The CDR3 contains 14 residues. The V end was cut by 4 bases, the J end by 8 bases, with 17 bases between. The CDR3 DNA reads TGTGCCAGCAGTTCAGGGTCCCAGGTGCGGGGCTACACCTTC. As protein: CASSSGSQVRGYTF.

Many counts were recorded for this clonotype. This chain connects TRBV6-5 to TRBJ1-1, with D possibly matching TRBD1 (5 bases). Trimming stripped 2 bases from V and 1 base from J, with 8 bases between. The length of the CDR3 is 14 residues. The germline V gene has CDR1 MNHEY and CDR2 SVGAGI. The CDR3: CASSYVRANTEAFF. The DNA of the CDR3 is TGTGCCAGCAGTTACGTCAGGGCGAACACTGAAGCTTTCTTT.

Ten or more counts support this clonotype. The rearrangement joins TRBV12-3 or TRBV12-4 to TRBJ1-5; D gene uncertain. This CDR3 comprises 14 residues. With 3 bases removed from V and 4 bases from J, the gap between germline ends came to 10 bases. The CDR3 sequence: CASSFRTENQPQHF. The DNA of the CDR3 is TGTGCCAGCAGTTTTAGGACGGAGAATCAGCCCCAGCATTTT.

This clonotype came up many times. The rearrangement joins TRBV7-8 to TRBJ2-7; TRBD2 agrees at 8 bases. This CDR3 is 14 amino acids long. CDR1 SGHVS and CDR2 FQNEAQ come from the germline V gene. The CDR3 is CASGAGGPSYEQYF. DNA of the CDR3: TGTGCGTCAGGGGCGGGAGGCCCTTCCTACGAGCAGTACTTC.

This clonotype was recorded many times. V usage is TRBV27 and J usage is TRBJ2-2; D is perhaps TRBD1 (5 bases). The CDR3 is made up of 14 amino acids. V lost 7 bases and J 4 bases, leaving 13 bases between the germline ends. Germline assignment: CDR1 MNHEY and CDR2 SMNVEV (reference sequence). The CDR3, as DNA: TGTGCCAGCAATAAATATCAGGGCACCGGGGAGCTGTTTTTT. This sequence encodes CASNKYQGTGELFF.

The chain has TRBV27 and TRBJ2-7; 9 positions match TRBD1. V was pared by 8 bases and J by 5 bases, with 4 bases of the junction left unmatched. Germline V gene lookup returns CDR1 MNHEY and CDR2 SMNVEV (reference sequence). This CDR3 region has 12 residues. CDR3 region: CASRTGDNEQYF. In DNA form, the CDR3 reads TGTGCCAGCCGGACAGGGGATAACGAGCAGTACTTC.